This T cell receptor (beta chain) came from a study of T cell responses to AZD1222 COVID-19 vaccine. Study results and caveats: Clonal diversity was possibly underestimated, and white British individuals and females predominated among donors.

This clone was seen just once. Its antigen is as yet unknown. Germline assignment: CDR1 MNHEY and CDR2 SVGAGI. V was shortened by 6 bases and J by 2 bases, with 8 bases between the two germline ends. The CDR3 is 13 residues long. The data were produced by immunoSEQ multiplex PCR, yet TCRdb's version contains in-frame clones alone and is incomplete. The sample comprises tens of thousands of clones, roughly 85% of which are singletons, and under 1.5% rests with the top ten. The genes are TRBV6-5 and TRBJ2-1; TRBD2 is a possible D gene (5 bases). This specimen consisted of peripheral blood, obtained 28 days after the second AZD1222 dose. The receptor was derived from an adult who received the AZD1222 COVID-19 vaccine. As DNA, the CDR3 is TGTGCCAGCAGAGAGGGAACCTACAATGAGCAGTTCTTC. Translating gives CASREGTYNEQFF.